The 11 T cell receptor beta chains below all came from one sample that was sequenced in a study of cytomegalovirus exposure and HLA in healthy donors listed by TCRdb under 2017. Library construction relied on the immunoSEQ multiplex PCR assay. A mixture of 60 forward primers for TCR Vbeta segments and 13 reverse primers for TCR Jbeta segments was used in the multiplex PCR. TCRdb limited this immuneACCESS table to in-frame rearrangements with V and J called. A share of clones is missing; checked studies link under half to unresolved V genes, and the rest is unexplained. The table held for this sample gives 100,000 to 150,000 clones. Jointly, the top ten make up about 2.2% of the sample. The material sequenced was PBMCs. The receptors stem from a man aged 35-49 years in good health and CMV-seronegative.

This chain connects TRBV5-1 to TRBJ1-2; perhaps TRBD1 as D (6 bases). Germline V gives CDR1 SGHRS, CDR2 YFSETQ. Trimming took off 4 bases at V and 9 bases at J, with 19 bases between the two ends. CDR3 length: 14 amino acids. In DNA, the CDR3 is TGCGCCAGCAGCCCGGGTGGGGGGGCCGAAAGCTACACCTTC. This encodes CASSPGGGAESYTF. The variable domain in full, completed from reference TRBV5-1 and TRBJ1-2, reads KAGVTQTPRYLIKTRGQQVTLSCSPISGHRSVSWYQQTPGQGLQFLFEYFSETQRNKGNFPGRFSGRQFSNSRSEMNVSTLELGDSALYLCASSPGGGAESYTFGSGTRLTVV.

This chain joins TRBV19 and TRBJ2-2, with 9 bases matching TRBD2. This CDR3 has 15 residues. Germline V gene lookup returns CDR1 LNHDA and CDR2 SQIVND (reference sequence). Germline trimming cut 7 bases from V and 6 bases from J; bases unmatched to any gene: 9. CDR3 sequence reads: CASIGGRAGSGELFF. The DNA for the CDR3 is TGTGCCAGTATAGGCGGGAGGGCCGGTTCCGGGGAGCTGTTTTTT.

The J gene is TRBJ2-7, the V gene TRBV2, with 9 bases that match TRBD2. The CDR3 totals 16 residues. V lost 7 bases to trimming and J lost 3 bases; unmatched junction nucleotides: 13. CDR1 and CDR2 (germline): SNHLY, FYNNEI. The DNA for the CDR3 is TGTGCCAGCAATGTTGAGGGGGCGGGAGGGGTCTACGAGCAGTACTTC. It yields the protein CASNVEGAGGVYEQYF.

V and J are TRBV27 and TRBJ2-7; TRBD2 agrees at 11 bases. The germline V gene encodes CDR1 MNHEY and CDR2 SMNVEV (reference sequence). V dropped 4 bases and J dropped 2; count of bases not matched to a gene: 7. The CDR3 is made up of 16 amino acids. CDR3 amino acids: CASSSYGTSGAYEQYF. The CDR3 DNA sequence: TGTGCCAGCAGTTCGTACGGGACTAGCGGAGCCTACGAGCAGTACTTC.

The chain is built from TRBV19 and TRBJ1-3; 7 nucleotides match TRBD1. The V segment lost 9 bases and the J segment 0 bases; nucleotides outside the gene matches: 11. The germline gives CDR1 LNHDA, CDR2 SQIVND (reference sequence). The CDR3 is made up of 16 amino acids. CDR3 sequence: CASIARGAISGNTIYF. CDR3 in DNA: TGTGCCAGCATCGCCAGGGGGGCCATCTCTGGAAACACCATATATTTT. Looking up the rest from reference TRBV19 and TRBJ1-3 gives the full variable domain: DGGITQSPKYLFRKEGQNVTLSCEQNLNHDAMYWYRQDPGQGLRLIYYSQIVNDFQKGDIAEGYSVSREKKESFPLTVTSAQKNPTAFYLCASIARGAISGNTIYFGEGSWLTVV.

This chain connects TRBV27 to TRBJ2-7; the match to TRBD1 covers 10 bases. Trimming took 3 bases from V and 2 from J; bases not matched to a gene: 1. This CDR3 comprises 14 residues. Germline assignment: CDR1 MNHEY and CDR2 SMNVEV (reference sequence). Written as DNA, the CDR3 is TGTGCCAGCAGTTTTGACAGGGGGCCCTACGAGCAGTACTTC. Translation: CASSFDRGPYEQYF.

The CDR3 region is CASSLGHPSSYEQYF. DNA for the CDR3: TGTGCCAGCAGCTTAGGGCACCCAAGCTCCTACGAGCAGTACTTC. V usage is TRBV7-6 and J usage is TRBJ2-7, with D hard to call. CDR1 is SGHVS and CDR2 is FNYEAQ in the germline V gene. The CDR3 sequence is 15 residues long. Trimming took 1 base from V and 0 from J, leaving 10 bases between them.

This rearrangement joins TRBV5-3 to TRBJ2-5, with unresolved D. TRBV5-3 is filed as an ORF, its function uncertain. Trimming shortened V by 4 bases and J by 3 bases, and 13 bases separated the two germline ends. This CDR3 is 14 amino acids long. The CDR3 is CARSIGSPKETQYF. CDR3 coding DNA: TGTGCCAGAAGCATCGGGTCACCTAAAGAGACCCAGTACTTC.

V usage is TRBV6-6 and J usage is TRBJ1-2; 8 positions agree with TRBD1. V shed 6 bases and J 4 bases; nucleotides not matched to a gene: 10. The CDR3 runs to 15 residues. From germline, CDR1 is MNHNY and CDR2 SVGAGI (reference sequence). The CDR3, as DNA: TGTGCCAGCAGGTTAAGGGACAGGAGCGCCTATGGCTACACCTTC. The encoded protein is CASRLRDRSAYGYTF.

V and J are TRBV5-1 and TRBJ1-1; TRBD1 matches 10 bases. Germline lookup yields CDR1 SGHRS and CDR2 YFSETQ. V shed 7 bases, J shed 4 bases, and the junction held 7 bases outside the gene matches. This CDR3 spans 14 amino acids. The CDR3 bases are TGCGCCAGCCGCGCCGGGACAGGGGCCACTGAAGCTTTCTTT. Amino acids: CASRAGTGATEAFF.

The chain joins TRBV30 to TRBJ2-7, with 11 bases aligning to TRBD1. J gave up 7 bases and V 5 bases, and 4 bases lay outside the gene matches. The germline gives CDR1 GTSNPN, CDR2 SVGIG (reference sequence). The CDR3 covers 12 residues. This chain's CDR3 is CAWGQGAKEQYF. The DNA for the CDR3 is TGTGCCTGGGGACAGGGGGCGAAGGAGCAGTACTTC. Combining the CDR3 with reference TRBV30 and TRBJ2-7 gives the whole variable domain SQTIHQWPATLVQPVGSPLSLECTVEGTSNPNLYWYRQAAGRGLQLLFYSVGIGQISSEVPQNLSASRPQDRQFILSSKKLLLSDSGFYLCAWGQGAKEQYFGPGTRLTVT.